The 2 T cell receptor beta chains below come from one sample, sequenced in a study of cytomegalovirus exposure and HLA in healthy donors. 13 Jbeta primers and 60 Vbeta primers were used for the PCR. The repertoire was sequenced with immunoSEQ multiplex PCR; TCRdb's copy has only in-frame clones and lacks some. The sample includes 150,000 to 200,000 clones, roughly 72% seen only once; the top ten take around 1.9%. Sequencing used PBMCs. Source of these receptors: a woman aged 25-40 years in good health and CMV-seropositive.

The chain employs TRBV4-3 and TRBJ2-7, with TRBD1 matching 8 bases. The length of the CDR3 is 15 residues. Germline assignment: CDR1 LGHNA and CDR2 YSLEER. Unmatched junction bases numbered 9, after V lost 2 bases and J lost 6 bases. This chain's CDR3 is CASSQLGDRSTEQYF. CDR3 sequence (DNA): TGCGCCAGCAGCCAATTGGGGGACAGGTCGACCGAGCAGTACTTC.

V gene TRBV10-2 combines with J gene TRBJ1-1; 9 nucleotides line up with TRBD1. This CDR3 has 14 residues. V shed 4 bases and J 3 bases; nucleotides not matched to a gene: 3. CDR1 and CDR2 from the germline V gene are WSHSY and SAAADI. The CDR3 loop reads CASSVTGGYTEAFF. CDR3 sequence (DNA): TGCGCCAGCAGTGTCACAGGGGGCTACACTGAAGCTTTCTTT.